The entry below gives a single T cell receptor (beta chain) sequence along with its context. The data were obtained in a study of long-term antiretroviral therapy in people with HIV. The assay used was immunoSEQ (version v3.0), run at survey level. The repertoire was sequenced with immunoSEQ multiplex PCR; TCRdb's copy has only in-frame clones and lacks some. The sample lists approximately 20,000 clones; about 80% were seen once. The length of the CDR3 is 15 residues. V dropped 0 bases and J dropped 5; count of bases not matched to a gene: 2. Germline values: CDR1 MNHNS, CDR2 SASEGT. The J gene is TRBJ1-4, the V gene TRBV6-1; 8 bases line up with TRBD1. The starting material was unsorted PBMCs, obtained 0.2 years after starting antiretroviral therapy. The receptor was isolated from a middle-aged woman with HIV. Here the CDR3 reads CASSEAQGVNEKLFF. As DNA, the CDR3 is TGTGCCAGCAGTGAAGCACAGGGGGTAAATGAAAAACTGTTTTTT.